This is a list of T cell receptor beta chains from one sample in a study of T cells in Graves' hyperthyroidism and ophthalmopathy. MiXCR, applied by TCRdb to the multiplex PCR reads, yields one record per CDR3 protein. The repertoire holds a few hundred thousand distinct CDR3 sequences, with around 16% as singletons. Material: blood. Receptor source: a woman younger than 45 with Graves' hyperthyroidism. CDR3s include the opening cysteine and the closing phenylalanine or tryptophan. Fields, in order: D gene, V gene, clone size, CDR3 protein. A D gene is named only where the DNA matches it firmly. Size is stated for part of the rows, as once, few or many counts, or as a class when the clone is expanded.

d_call: -; v_call: TRBV6-1; clone_size: many; cdr3_aa: CASSSRLSGANVLTF
d_call: TRBD1; v_call: TRBV11-2; clone_size: few; cdr3_aa: CASSLDRARNEQFF
d_call: -; v_call: TRBV20-1; clone_size: -; cdr3_aa: CSPIGGGFGEAFF
d_call: -; v_call: TRBV6-1; clone_size: many; cdr3_aa: CASSANGAYEQYF
d_call: TRBD1; v_call: TRBV20-1; clone_size: many; cdr3_aa: CSASRDRGRQPQHF
d_call: -; v_call: TRBV24-1; clone_size: few; cdr3_aa: CATSDFEQGGEKLFF
d_call: -; v_call: TRBV27; clone_size: many; cdr3_aa: CASTLYSQAPNTGELFF
d_call: -; v_call: TRBV18; clone_size: many; cdr3_aa: CASSPLSGPIGTEAFF
d_call: -; v_call: TRBV29-1; clone_size: many; cdr3_aa: CSGLTFLGGDTQYF
d_call: TRBD1; v_call: TRBV15; clone_size: many; cdr3_aa: CATSSVTGGYEQYF
d_call: TRBD1; v_call: TRBV27; clone_size: many; cdr3_aa: CASSLDRNSYEQYF
d_call: -; v_call: TRBV5-5; clone_size: many; cdr3_aa: CASSLEGTPVDTQYF
d_call: -; v_call: TRBV20-1; clone_size: many; cdr3_aa: CSATDSRTENTEAFF
d_call: -; v_call: TRBV7-9; clone_size: -; cdr3_aa: CASSLVVDSVANTEAFF
d_call: -; v_call: TRBV28; clone_size: few; cdr3_aa: CASSLWGAGYEQYF
d_call: -; v_call: TRBV19; clone_size: many; cdr3_aa: CASSTGNTIYF
d_call: -; v_call: TRBV6-1; clone_size: few; cdr3_aa: CASTGGLSTTEAFF
d_call: -; v_call: TRBV27; clone_size: many; cdr3_aa: CASSSDARGTEAFF
d_call: TRBD2; v_call: TRBV12-3/TRBV12-4; clone_size: -; cdr3_aa: CASSPRWRGAHENIQYF